What follows are 14 T cell receptor beta chains derived from one specimen sequenced in a study of vaccination effects on CD4 cells after COVID-19. Method: immunoSEQ multiplex PCR; TCRdb's copy keeps in-frame clones and lacks some. The data contain about 38,000 clones, 70% to 85% of them singletons. ViraFEST expansion of antigen-specific CD4+ T cells with viral peptide pools preceded sequencing. A roughly ten-day culture period preceded the isolation of CD4+ T cells. Each person got two doses of an mRNA SARS-CoV-2 vaccine, BNT162b2 or mRNA-1273. Their recognized antigens are unknown. The input for sequencing was CD4+ T cells from PBMCs cultured with HCoV-NL63 spike peptides, taken after COVID-19 vaccination. The receptors originated from a human donor who received a COVID-19 vaccine. Some clones in this sample may be carry-over from other donors' samples.

The rearrangement uses TRBV5-1 and TRBJ2-6, with 8 bases that match TRBD1. With 0 bases clipped from V and 4 bases from J, the junction kept 3 bases outside the gene matches. Per germline, CDR1 SGHRS and CDR2 YFSETQ. The CDR3 spans 16 residues. The DNA of the CDR3 is TGCGCCAGCAGCTTGGTCGGACAGGGAGGGGCCAACGTCCTGACTTTC. Translating gives CASSLVGQGGANVLTF.

The sample holds one count of this clone. The V and J genes are TRBV3-1 (or the pseudogene TRBV3-2) and TRBJ2-3, with 7 bases fitting TRBD2. CDR3 size: 15 residues. J was trimmed by 1 base and V by 4 bases; bases with no gene match: 5. Germline CDR1 LGHDT, CDR2 YNNKEL (reference sequence). The CDR3 protein is CASSLGRGGTDTQYF. The CDR3 nucleotides are TGTGCCAGCAGCCTCGGTCGGGGGGGCACAGATACGCAGTATTTT.

V is TRBV24-1 and J is TRBJ2-3, with unresolved D. In germline, CDR1 is KGHDR, CDR2 SFDVKD. CDR3 size: 15 residues. V was clipped by 0 bases and J by 3 bases, with 9 bases between them. CDR3 DNA sequence: TGTGCCACCAGTGATTTGCAAGCAGGAACAGATACGCAGTATTTT. Translation gives CATSDLQAGTDTQYF.

This chain links TRBV4-1 with TRBJ2-2; TRBD1 matches 12 bases. The trim removed 3 bases at V and 3 bases at J, leaving 11 bases unmatched. The CDR3 runs 19 residues. CDR1 and CDR2 from the germline V gene are MGHRA and YSYEKL. CDR3 in DNA: TGCGCCAGCAGCCAGCGGACAACGGGACAGGGGGCGCACACCGGGGAGCTGTTTTTT. Its protein product is CASSQRTTGQGAHTGELFF.

The gene calls are TRBV4-1 and TRBJ1-1; no clear D. CDR1 is MGHRA and CDR2 is YSYEKL in the germline V gene. The CDR3 spans 13 residues. Deletions cut 0 bases from V and 2 bases from J, with 4 bases between. The DNA for the CDR3 is TGCGCCAGCAGCCAAGATAGTAACACTGAAGCTTTCTTT. Translating it yields CASSQDSNTEAFF.

This chain uses TRBV5-1 with TRBJ2-5; D possibly matches TRBD1 or TRBD2 (5 bases each). The CDR3 extends over 15 amino acids. V was pared by 4 bases and J by 4 bases, with 17 bases between. Per germline, CDR1 SGHRS and CDR2 YFSETQ. This CDR3 is CASSPGPNSVETQYF. CDR3 bases: TGCGCCAGCAGCCCGGGACCAAACTCCGTAGAGACCCAGTACTTC. The entire variable domain, with the rest obtained from reference TRBV5-1 and TRBJ2-5, is as follows: KAGVTQTPRYLIKTRGQQVTLSCSPISGHRSVSWYQQTPGQGLQFLFEYFSETQRNKGNFPGRFSGRQFSNSRSEMNVSTLELGDSALYLCASSPGPNSVETQYFGPGTRLLVL.

V gene TRBV2 combines with J gene TRBJ1-2, with D possibly being TRBD1 (5 bases). The CDR3 is 12 amino acids. Germline CDR1 is SNHLY and CDR2 is FYNNEI. Trimming removed 4 bases at V and 2 bases at J, with 5 bases between. The CDR3 sequence: CASSAGNYGYTF. DNA of the CDR3: TGTGCCAGCAGTGCAGGGAACTATGGCTACACCTTC.

The V call is TRBV6-5, the J call TRBJ2-3, with 7 nucleotides matching TRBD2. Germline-derived CDR1 and CDR2 are MNHEY and SVGAGI. With V trimmed by 0 bases and J by 3 bases, 6 bases remained unmatched. The CDR3 is 16 amino acids. The CDR3 reads CASSYSRRGVTDTQYF. CDR3 DNA sequence: TGTGCCAGCAGTTACTCGCGTCGGGGGGTGACAGATACGCAGTATTTT.

This clone has only one observation. The chain couples TRBV28 to TRBJ2-1, with 8 bases fitting TRBD1. The V and J ends lost 4 bases and 1 base, in that order; junction bases with no gene match: 12. Germline V lookup: CDR1 MDHEN, CDR2 SYDVKM. The CDR3 loop spans 18 amino acids. The CDR3 spells CASSSRTGSGMSYNEQFF. CDR3 nucleotide sequence: TGTGCCAGCAGTTCACGGACAGGGTCAGGAATGTCCTACAATGAGCAGTTCTTC. The whole variable domain, remainder taken from reference TRBV28 and TRBJ2-1, is DVKVTQSSRYLVKRTGEKVFLECVQDMDHENMFWYRQDPGLGLRLIYFSYDVKMKEKGDIPEGYSVSREKKERFSLILESASTNQTSMYLCASSSRTGSGMSYNEQFFGPGTRLTVL.

The rearrangement links TRBV18 to TRBJ2-3; D is undetermined. V lost 0 bases and J 2 bases, leaving 12 bases between the germline ends. Germline V gene sequence: CDR1 KGHSH, CDR2 LQKENI. The CDR3 spans 16 residues. CDR3 nucleotides: TGTGCCAGCTCACCACCTCTGGGCGACAACACAGATACGCAGTATTTT. The encoded protein is CASSPPLGDNTDTQYF.

The chain recombines TRBV28 with TRBJ1-3, with a weak D call TRBD1 (6 bases). This CDR3 contains 14 residues. Trimming took off 4 bases at V and 8 bases at J, with 15 bases between the two ends. Germline CDR1 MDHEN, CDR2 SYDVKM. CDR3 DNA sequence: TGTGCCAGCAGTTCCACGGGGGCCGGGTACACCATATATTTT. It is translated as CASSSTGAGYTIYF.

This rearrangement joins TRBV9 to TRBJ2-1; 12 bases align to TRBD2. V was clipped by 1 base and J by 6 bases; unmatched bases: 2. The CDR3 length is 15 residues. Germline CDR1 and CDR2: SGDLS and YYNGEE. This CDR3 is CASSVTSGGFNEQFF. For the CDR3, the DNA is TGTGCCAGCAGCGTAACTAGCGGGGGGTTCAATGAGCAGTTCTTC.

The chain employs TRBV7-2 and TRBJ1-2; D is unresolved. Germline lookup yields CDR1 SGHTA and CDR2 FQGNSA. The length of the CDR3 is 14 residues. Trimming shortened V by 3 bases and J by 4 bases, and 12 bases separated the two germline ends. The DNA of the CDR3 is TGTGCCAGCAGCTTGAACCCGAGGGCCTATGGCTACACCTTC. This translates into CASSLNPRAYGYTF.

The CDR3 sequence is CASYLAVLGVQETQYF. Written as DNA, the CDR3 is TGTGCCAGCTATCTAGCGGTCCTGGGGGTCCAAGAGACCCAGTACTTC. The chain employs TRBV21-1 and TRBJ2-5; the listed D gene, TRBD2, was not tested against the DNA. TRBV21-1 counts as a pseudogene. The CDR3 runs 16 residues.